The next 16 T cell receptor beta chains were all read from a single sample in a study of blood T cell repertoires in COVID-19. The protocol was immunoSEQ multiplex PCR, while the TCRdb copy is restricted to in-frame clones and leaves out a portion. The sample contains about 310,000 clones, approximately 91% of which appear only once. Sequenced material: PBMCs or T cells enriched from blood (not recorded which). These receptors all stem from a woman between 40 and 55 years old who had recovered from COVID-19.

The rearrangement uses TRBV11-2 and TRBJ2-7, with 10 nucleotides matching TRBD2. Germline V gene sequence: CDR1 SGHAT, CDR2 FQNNGV. V was pared by 5 bases and J by 5 bases, with 9 bases of the junction left unmatched. The CDR3 sequence is 15 residues long. DNA for the CDR3: TGTGCCAGCAGCGGTCGTACTAGCGGGGTCCACGAGCAGTACTTC. Residues: CASSGRTSGVHEQYF. The entire variable domain, with the rest obtained from reference TRBV11-2 and TRBJ2-7, is as follows: EAGVAQSPRYKIIEKRQSVAFWCNPISGHATLYWYQQILGQGPKLLIQFQNNGVVDDSQLPKDRFSAERLKGVDSTLKIQPAKLEDSAVYLCASSGRTSGVHEQYFGPGTRLTVT.

The V and J genes are TRBV15 and TRBJ2-7; 12 bases match TRBD2. This CDR3 spans 16 amino acids. V shed 3 bases and J 3 bases; nucleotides not matched to a gene: 6. CDR1 and CDR2 from the germline V gene are LNHNV and YYDKDF (reference sequence). This CDR3 is CATSSVTSGGNYEQYF. Here the CDR3 DNA reads TGTGCCACCAGCAGTGTGACTAGCGGGGGAAACTACGAGCAGTACTTC.

This rearrangement joins TRBV4-2 to TRBJ2-1; D uncertain. Deletions cut 0 bases from V and 9 bases from J, with 9 bases between. From germline, CDR1 is LGHNA and CDR2 YNFKEQ. The CDR3 runs 13 residues. CDR3 region: CASSQDSYREQFF. CDR3 DNA: TGTGCCAGCAGCCAAGATTCGTATCGTGAGCAGTTCTTC.

V usage is TRBV10-1 and J usage is TRBJ1-2; tentative D call: TRBD1 (6 bases). The ends were cut back, 2 bases at V and 7 bases at J, with 11 bases in the middle. This CDR3 has 13 amino acids. In germline, CDR1 is WNHNN, CDR2 SYGVQD (reference sequence). The DNA of the CDR3 is TGCGCCAGCAGTGAGCCGAAAGGGGGTGGCTACACCTTC. Residues: CASSEPKGGGYTF.

This chain uses TRBV6-5 with TRBJ1-4; 9 bases agree with TRBD1. Germline lookup yields CDR1 MNHEY and CDR2 SVGAGI. The CDR3 loop spans 15 amino acids. V shed 4 bases and J 4 bases; nucleotides not matched to a gene: 4. CDR3 amino acids: CASSSTGGLNEKLFF. For the CDR3, the DNA is TGTGCCAGCAGTTCAACAGGGGGCCTTAATGAAAAACTGTTTTTT.

V usage is TRBV3-1 (or the pseudogene TRBV3-2) and J usage is TRBJ1-3; D is unresolved. CDR1 is LGHDT and CDR2 is YNNKEL in the germline V gene (reference sequence). V lost 1 base, J lost 0 bases, and 10 bases lay in between. The CDR3 has 16 amino acids. CDR3 sequence: CASSQGLLSSGNTIYF. The CDR3 nucleotides read TGTGCCAGCAGCCAAGGACTCCTGAGCTCTGGAAACACCATATATTTT.

CDR3 DNA: TGTGCCAGCAGCCCCCTCTTAGACAGAGGCTACGAGCAGTACTTC. This sequence encodes CASSPLLDRGYEQYF. The V gene is TRBV28, the J gene TRBJ2-7; tentatively, D is TRBD1 (5 bases). This CDR3 contains 15 residues. The germline gives CDR1 MDHEN, CDR2 SYDVKM. V lost 6 bases and J lost 3, with 18 bases in between.

The V call is TRBV6-4, the J call TRBJ2-7; no reliable D call. Germline V lookup: CDR1 MRHNA, CDR2 SNTAGT. The CDR3 is 15 residues long. Trimming took 7 bases from V and 4 from J, leaving 20 bases between them. CDR3: CASKPFLFPSYEQYF. The CDR3 nucleotides read TGTGCCAGCAAACCCTTCCTATTCCCCTCATACGAGCAGTACTTC.

The chain couples TRBV3-1 (or the pseudogene TRBV3-2) to TRBJ2-3, with 12 bases identical to TRBD1. The CDR3 is 17 amino acids. V lost 4 bases and J lost 5; bases outside the gene matches: 10. Germline assignment: CDR1 LGHDT and CDR2 YNNKEL (reference sequence). CDR3: CASSLPLGQGAKDTQYF. The DNA for the CDR3 is TGTGCCAGCAGCCTCCCCTTGGGACAGGGGGCCAAAGATACGCAGTATTTT.

This chain uses TRBV24-1 with TRBJ2-7, with 7 bases matching TRBD2. Germline V gene data show CDR1 as KGHDR and CDR2 as SFDVKD. The V gene end was trimmed by 5 bases and the J gene end by 6 bases; junction bases not matched to a gene: 9. This CDR3 region has 14 residues. Here the CDR3 DNA reads TGTGCCACCAGTGGAGGCGGGAGCTTTAGCGAGCAGTACTTC. This sequence encodes CATSGGGSFSEQYF.

The V gene is TRBV5-6, the J gene TRBJ2-7; D possibly corresponds to TRBD2 (6 bases). In germline, CDR1 is SGHDT, CDR2 YYEEEE. This CDR3 is built from 14 residues. Trimming took off 4 bases at V and 0 bases at J, with 11 bases between the two ends. The CDR3: CASSRTGVSYEQYF. CDR3 coding DNA: TGTGCCAGCAGCCGCACGGGGGTCTCCTACGAGCAGTACTTC.

The chain uses TRBV5-1 and TRBJ1-2; possible D gene TRBD1, 5 bases. Germline V gene sequence: CDR1 SGHRS, CDR2 YFSETQ. The CDR3 runs 14 residues. Trimming shortened V by 4 bases and J by 3 bases, and 13 bases separated the two germline ends. The CDR3 reads CASSEGSGDYGYTF. The CDR3 bases are TGCGCCAGCAGCGAGGGGTCGGGGGACTATGGCTACACCTTC. The full variable domain, completed using reference TRBV5-1 and TRBJ1-2, is KAGVTQTPRYLIKTRGQQVTLSCSPISGHRSVSWYQQTPGQGLQFLFEYFSETQRNKGNFPGRFSGRQFSNSRSEMNVSTLELGDSALYLCASSEGSGDYGYTFGSGTRLTVV.

V and J are TRBV4-3 and TRBJ2-6, with TRBD1 identical over 11 bases. J was trimmed by 1 base and V by 4 bases; bases with no gene match: 3. Germline CDR1 reads LGHNA; CDR2 reads YSLEER. The CDR3 sequence is 17 residues long. CDR3 nucleotide sequence: TGCGCCAGCAGCCGGGACAGGGGGTGGTCTGGGGCCAACGTCCTGACTTTC. Its translation: CASSRDRGWSGANVLTF.

The V call is TRBV3-1 (or the pseudogene TRBV3-2), the J call TRBJ2-1; TRBD2 matches 8 bases. The CDR3 consists of 16 residues. Germline V gene data show CDR1 as LGHDT and CDR2 as YNNKEL (reference sequence). V lost 1 base, J lost 2 bases, and 4 bases stayed unmatched. The CDR3 spells CASSQGSGRAYNEQFF. DNA of the CDR3: TGTGCCAGCAGCCAAGGCAGCGGGAGAGCCTACAATGAGCAGTTCTTC.

The rearrangement links TRBV28 to TRBJ2-7; D is ambiguous. With 6 bases removed from V and 5 bases from J, the gap between germline ends came to 11 bases. Germline loops: CDR1 MDHEN, CDR2 SYDVKM. The CDR3 length is 12 residues. DNA of the CDR3: TGTGCCAGCAGACGGAGCCTGGACGAGCAGTACTTC. Protein: CASRRSLDEQYF.

This chain joins TRBV18 and TRBJ2-5; 8 nucleotides agree with TRBD1. Unmatched junction bases numbered 3, after V lost 3 bases and J lost 3 bases. CDR3 length equals 14 residues. Germline assignment: CDR1 KGHSH and CDR2 LQKENI. The CDR3: CASSPRTGKETQYF. DNA for the CDR3: TGTGCCAGCTCACCCCGGACAGGGAAAGAGACCCAGTACTTC.